The rows below give T cell receptor beta chains drawn from one sample of a study of T cells in Graves' hyperthyroidism and ophthalmopathy. One entry per CDR3 protein results from TCRdb running MiXCR on the multiplex PCR reads. The repertoire includes under 650,000 distinct CDR3 sequences, roughly 16% of them detected once, and 3% to 4.5% sits in the top ten. The sample taken for sequencing was blood. These receptors were taken from a woman under 40 with Graves' hyperthyroidism. Both conserved end residues are part of each CDR3. The D gene is left open where the match is weak. Size values are once, few and many counts, or a class for expanded clones, and some rows have none.

cdr3_aa: CASSEHLSYNEQFF
cdr3_nt: TGTGCCAGCAGTGAACACCTCTCCTACAATGAGCAGTTCTTC
j_call: TRBJ2-1
clone_size: many
d_call: NA
v_call: TRBV5-6

cdr3_aa: CASSFEGPGEQYF
cdr3_nt: TGTGCCAGCAGCTTCGAGGGCCCCGGCGAGCAGTACTTC
j_call: TRBJ2-7
clone_size: few
d_call: NA
v_call: TRBV7-9

cdr3_aa: CASSLGGGWDDEQYF
cdr3_nt: TGTGCCAGCAGCTTAGGTGGCGGGTGGGACGACGAGCAGTACTTC
j_call: TRBJ2-7
clone_size: many
d_call: NA
v_call: TRBV7-6

cdr3_aa: CASSPAGRLRTDTQYF
cdr3_nt: TGTGCCAGCAGCCCGGCAGGGCGATTGCGCACAGATACGCAGTATTTT
j_call: TRBJ2-3
clone_size: many
d_call: NA
v_call: TRBV7-2

cdr3_aa: CASSLIDTGGDGYTF
cdr3_nt: TGTGCCAGCAGCCTCATAGACACAGGGGGAGATGGCTACACCTTC
j_call: TRBJ1-2
clone_size: NA
d_call: TRBD1
v_call: TRBV4-2

cdr3_aa: CASSPTRGTDTQYF
cdr3_nt: TGCGCCAGCAGCCCCACGCGGGGCACAGATACGCAGTATTTT
j_call: TRBJ2-3
clone_size: many
d_call: NA
v_call: TRBV5-1

cdr3_aa: CASSRDWRTEQFF
cdr3_nt: TGTGCCAGCAGTCGGGACTGGCGGACTGAGCAGTTCTTC
j_call: TRBJ2-1
clone_size: NA
d_call: NA
v_call: TRBV7-2

cdr3_aa: CSVFIRDRNEKLFF
cdr3_nt: TGCAGCGTATTTATCAGGGACCGTAATGAAAAACTGTTTTTT
j_call: TRBJ1-4
clone_size: few
d_call: NA
v_call: TRBV29-1

cdr3_aa: CSVDREGLGYTF
cdr3_nt: TGCAGCGTTGATCGGGAGGGCCTCGGCTACACCTTC
j_call: TRBJ1-2
clone_size: many
d_call: NA
v_call: TRBV29-1

cdr3_aa: CASSLGGTEWGEAFF
cdr3_nt: TGCGCCAGCAGCTTAGGGGGCACTGAGTGGGGTGAAGCTTTCTTT
j_call: TRBJ1-1
clone_size: many
d_call: TRBD1
v_call: TRBV5-1

cdr3_aa: CSAPSLDTGTAFF
cdr3_nt: TGCAGTGCCCCAAGTTTAGACACAGGGACGGCTTTCTTT
j_call: TRBJ1-1
clone_size: NA
d_call: NA
v_call: TRBV20-1